The entry that follows covers one T cell receptor (beta chain) sequence. Its antigen remains unidentified. There are no base qualities to consult, and no much larger clone falls within one base. This sample is part of a study of T-cell memory formation after mild COVID-19 (TCRdb year 2021). In terms of the full investigation: Most TCR sequence clusters were specific to one of the two donors. Longitudinal TCRalpha and TCRbeta repertoire sequencing tracked T-cell clones expanding and contracting after mild COVID-19 in two donors. Two young, previously healthy adult volunteers, one female and one male, were included in the cohort. Paper-wide results and their limitations: Some responding clones were found in pre-infection memory, which suggests that pre-existing cross-reactive memory T cells took part in the SARS-CoV-2 response. SARS-CoV-2 specificity was not confirmed for the second-wave clones peaking on day 37. Clones contracting from day 15 to 85 had balanced CD4/CD8 phenotypes, while a second wave expanding from day 15 to 37 was biased towards CD4+. The study included only a couple of mild cases, and larger cohorts that include severe cases with pre-infection samples were judged to be necessary. Contracting CD4+ clones were found mainly in CM and EM memory subsets, while CD8+ clones were enriched in EMRA.

The instrument was an Illumina NovaSeq 6000. TCRalpha and TCRbeta cDNA libraries were built by 5'RACE with constant-segment primers, adding sample barcodes and unique molecular identifiers. Trizol reagent was used to extract RNA from every sample. Libraries were amplified in two PCR steps, with a second sample barcode and Illumina TruSeq adapters added in the second step. Sequencing of libraries was performed on an Illumina NovaSeq with 2 x 150 bp paired-end reads. The authors' pipeline ran thus. The reads were demultiplexed and collapsed into UMI-guided consensus sequences using migec v1.2.7. Using mixcr v2.1.11, the UMI consensuses were aligned to TRA and TRB V and J templates and assembled into clonotypes. Clonotypes were classified as expanded or contracted when called significant by both edgeR and NoisET, with noise models trained on biological replicates. For edgeR calls, a false discovery rate-adjusted p below 0.01 and a log2 fold-change threshold of 1 were applied. As an exploratory analysis of dynamics, max-normalized trajectories of the 1000 most abundant clonotypes were examined with PCA combined with hierarchical clustering. The CD4 or CD8 phenotype of responding clones was assigned using the separately sequenced CD4+ and CD8+ repertoires. The raw public reads went through TCRdb reprocessing: fastp at Q25, MiXCR clone calling, in-frame beta chains kept. Duplicate CDR3 protein sequences are folded into a single record with the most common DNA and genes. Clone size and V and J calls follow TCRdb, not the original study. The sample records 450,000 or so distinct CDR3 sequences, nearly 25% of which are singletons. Of the sample, around 13% is held by the ten largest clones.

The germline V gene provides CDR1 SGHRS and CDR2 YFSETQ. From its cysteine to its phenylalanine, the CDR3 spans 15 amino acids. The CDR3 DNA has 45 bases and is translated from base 1. The junction shows trimming of 3 bases on V and 7 bases on J, and the gene matches do not reach 11 bases of it. PBMCs were isolated by Ficoll-Paque density gradient centrifugation. The sample was PBMCs or a T cell subset sorted from them (not recorded which). The chain joins TRBV5-1 to TRBJ2-7; TRBD1 lines up with 9 middle nucleotides. The TCR comes from an adult woman who had mild COVID-19 (a few samples of this study predate the infection). The sample titles of this study are shuffled in the database, so cell type and time point are left out; the donor was told from shared clones. The nucleotide sequence reads TGCGCCAGCAGCTCGGCGGGACAGGGAAGCGAAGAGCAGTACTTC. Its protein product is CASSSAGQGSEEQYF. The CDR3, completed at both ends by the reference TRBV5-1 and TRBJ2-7 genes, gives the full variable domain KAGVTQTPRYLIKTRGQQVTLSCSPISGHRSVSWYQQTPGQGLQFLFEYFSETQRNKGNFPGRFSGRQFSNSRSEMNVSTLELGDSALYLCASSSAGQGSEEQYFGPGTRLTVT.